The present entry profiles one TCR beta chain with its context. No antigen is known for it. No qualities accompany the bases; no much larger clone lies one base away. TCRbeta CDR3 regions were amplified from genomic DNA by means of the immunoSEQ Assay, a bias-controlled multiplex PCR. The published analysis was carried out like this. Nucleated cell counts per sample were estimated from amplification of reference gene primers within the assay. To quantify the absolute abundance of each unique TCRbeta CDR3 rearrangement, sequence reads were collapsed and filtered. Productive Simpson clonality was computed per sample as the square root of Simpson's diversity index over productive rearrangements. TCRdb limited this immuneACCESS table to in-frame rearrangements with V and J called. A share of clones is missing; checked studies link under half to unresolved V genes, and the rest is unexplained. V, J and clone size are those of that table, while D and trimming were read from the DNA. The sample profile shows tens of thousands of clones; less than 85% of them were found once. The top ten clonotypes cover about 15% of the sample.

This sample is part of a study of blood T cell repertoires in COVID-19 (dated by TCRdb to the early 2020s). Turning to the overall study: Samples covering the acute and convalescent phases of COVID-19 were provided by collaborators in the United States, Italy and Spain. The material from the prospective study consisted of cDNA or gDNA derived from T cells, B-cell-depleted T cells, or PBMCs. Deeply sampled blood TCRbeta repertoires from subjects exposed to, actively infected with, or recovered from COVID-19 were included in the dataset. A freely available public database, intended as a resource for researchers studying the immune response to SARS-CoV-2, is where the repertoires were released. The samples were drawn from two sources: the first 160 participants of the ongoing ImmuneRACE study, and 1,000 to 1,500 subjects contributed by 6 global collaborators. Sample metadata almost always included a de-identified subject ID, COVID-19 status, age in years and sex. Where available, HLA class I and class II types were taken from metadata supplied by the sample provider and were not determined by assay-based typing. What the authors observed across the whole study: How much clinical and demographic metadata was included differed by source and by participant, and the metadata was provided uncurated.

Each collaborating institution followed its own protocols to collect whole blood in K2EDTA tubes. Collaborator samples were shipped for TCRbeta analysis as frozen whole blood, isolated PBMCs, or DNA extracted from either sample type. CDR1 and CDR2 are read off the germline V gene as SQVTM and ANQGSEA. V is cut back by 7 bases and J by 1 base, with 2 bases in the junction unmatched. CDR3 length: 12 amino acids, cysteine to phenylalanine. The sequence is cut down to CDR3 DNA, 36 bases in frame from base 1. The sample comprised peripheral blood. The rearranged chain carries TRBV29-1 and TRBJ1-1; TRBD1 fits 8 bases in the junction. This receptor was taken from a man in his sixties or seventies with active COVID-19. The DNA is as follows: TGCAGCGGGGGGACAGGGAACACTGAAGCTTTCTTT. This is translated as CSGGTGNTEAFF.